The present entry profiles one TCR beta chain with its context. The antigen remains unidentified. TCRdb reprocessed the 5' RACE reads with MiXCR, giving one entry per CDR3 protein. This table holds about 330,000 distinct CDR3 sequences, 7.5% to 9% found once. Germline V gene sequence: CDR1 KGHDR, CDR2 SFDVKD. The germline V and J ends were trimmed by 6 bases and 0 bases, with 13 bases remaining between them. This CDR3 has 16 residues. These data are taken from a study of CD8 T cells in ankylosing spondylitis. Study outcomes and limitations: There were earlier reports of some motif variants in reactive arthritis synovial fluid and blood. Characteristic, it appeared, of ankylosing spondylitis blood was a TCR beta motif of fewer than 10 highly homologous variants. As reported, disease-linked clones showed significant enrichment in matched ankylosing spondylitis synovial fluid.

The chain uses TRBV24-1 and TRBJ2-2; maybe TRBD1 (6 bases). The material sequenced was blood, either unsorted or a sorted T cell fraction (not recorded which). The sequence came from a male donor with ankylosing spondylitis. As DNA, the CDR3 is TGTGCCACCAGTATCCGGACAGCCGCGAACACCGGGGAGCTGTTTTTT. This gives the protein CATSIRTAANTGELFF.